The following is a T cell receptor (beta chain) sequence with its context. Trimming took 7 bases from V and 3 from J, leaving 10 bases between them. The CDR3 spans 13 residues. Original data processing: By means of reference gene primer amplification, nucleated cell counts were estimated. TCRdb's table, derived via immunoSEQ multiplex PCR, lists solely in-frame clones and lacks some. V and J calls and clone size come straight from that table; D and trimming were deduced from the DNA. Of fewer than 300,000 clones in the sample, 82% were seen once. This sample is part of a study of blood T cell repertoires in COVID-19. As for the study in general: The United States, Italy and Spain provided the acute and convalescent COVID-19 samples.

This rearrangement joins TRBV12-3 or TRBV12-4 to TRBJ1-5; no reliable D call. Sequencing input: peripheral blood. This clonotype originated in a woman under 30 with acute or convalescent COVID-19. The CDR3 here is CASTPSFNQPQHF. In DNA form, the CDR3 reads TGTGCCAGCACCCCTTCTTTCAATCAGCCCCAGCATTTT.